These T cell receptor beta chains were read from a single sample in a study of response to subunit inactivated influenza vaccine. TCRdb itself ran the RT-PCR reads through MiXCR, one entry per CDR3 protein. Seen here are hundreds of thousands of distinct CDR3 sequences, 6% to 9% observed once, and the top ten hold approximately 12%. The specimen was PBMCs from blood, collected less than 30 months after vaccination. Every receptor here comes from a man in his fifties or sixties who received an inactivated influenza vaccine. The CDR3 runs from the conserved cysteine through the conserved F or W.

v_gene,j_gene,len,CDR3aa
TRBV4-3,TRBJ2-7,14,CASSQEYREYEQYF
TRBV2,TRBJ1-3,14,CASSDAVSGNTIYF
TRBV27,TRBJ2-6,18,CASSFLGRESTGANVLTF
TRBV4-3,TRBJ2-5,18,CASSQGLAGGASVETQYF
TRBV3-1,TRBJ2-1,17,CASSQDVLAGGQNEQFF
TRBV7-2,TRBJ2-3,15,CASSSAGTGTDTQYF
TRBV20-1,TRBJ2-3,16,CSATVASGRSTDTQYF
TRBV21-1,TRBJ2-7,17,CASSNSGQDRFPYEQYF
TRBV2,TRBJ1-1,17,CASMREYFGTANTEAFF
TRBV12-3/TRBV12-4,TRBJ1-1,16,CASNDEGSRAFGEAFF
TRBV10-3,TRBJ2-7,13,CAISAKEGNEQYF
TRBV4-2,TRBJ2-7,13,CASSQDRAAEQYF
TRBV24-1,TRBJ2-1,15,CATSETGTGGNEQFF
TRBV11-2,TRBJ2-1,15,CASSPQGLIKNEQFF
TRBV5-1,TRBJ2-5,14,CASSPQRLQETQYF
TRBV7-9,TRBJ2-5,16,CASSLHGTSGQETQYF
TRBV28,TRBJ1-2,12,CASRLGDYGYTF
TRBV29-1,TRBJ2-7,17,CSVTGQGTSGSSYEQYF
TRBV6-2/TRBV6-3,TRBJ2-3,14,CASRQGTRTDTQYF
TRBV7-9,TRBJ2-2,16,CASSRGLVKGTGELFF
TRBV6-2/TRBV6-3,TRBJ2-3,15,CASSPPRPSTDTQYF
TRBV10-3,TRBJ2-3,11,CAIRGTDTQYF
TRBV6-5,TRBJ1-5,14,CASSYGGGNQPQHF
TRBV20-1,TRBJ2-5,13,CSARGAGDETQYF
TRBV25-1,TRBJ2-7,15,CASSANRDGSYEQYF
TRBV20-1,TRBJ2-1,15,CCAYRGASSYNEQFF
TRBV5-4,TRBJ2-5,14,CASSSELAEKTQYF
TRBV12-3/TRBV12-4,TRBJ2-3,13,CASSKSAKGTQYF
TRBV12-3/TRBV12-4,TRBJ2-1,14,CASRPGQGSNEQFF
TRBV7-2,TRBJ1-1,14,CASSLDTVNTEAFF
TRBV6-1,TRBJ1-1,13,CASGTTGDKKAFF
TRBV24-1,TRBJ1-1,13,CATSDYMNTEAFF
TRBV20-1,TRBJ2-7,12,CSARFGEYEQYF
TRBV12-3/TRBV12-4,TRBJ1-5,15,CASSQGQTENQPQHF
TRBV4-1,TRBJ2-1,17,CASSQWIVDCLYNEQFF
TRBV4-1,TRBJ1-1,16,CASSQDRGRMNTEAFF
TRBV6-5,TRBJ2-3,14,CASSYDRATDTQYF
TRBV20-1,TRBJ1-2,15,CSASEGEWGGYGYTF
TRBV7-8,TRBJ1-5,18,CASSLVAPGWGSNQPQHF
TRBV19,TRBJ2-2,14,CASSVQTNTGELFF
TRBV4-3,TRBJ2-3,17,CASSQILTGFGTDTQYF
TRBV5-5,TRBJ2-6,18,CASSRDGGITLRANVLTF
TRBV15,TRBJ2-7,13,CATSREGAREQYF
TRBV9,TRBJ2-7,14,CASSVGRAAYEQYF
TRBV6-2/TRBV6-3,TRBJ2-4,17,CASSPDRLAERENIQYF
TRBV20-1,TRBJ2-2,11,CSAKDSGELFF
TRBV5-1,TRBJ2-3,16,CASSLESGIGTDTQYF
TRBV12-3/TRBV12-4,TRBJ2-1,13,CASRSQGLYEQFF
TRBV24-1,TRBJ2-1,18,CATSDLNGDASSYNEQFF
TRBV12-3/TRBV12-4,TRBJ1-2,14,CASSTRTGVDGYTF